This T cell receptor (beta chain) was profiled in a study of T cells in Graves' hyperthyroidism and ophthalmopathy. The investigators amplified TCR beta CDR3 regions from RNA transcripts. TCR CDR3 underwent first-round RT-PCR with the HTBI primer set. MiXCR was run by TCRdb on the multiplex PCR reads, yielding one entry per CDR3 protein. The sample includes about 500,000 distinct CDR3 sequences, approximately 15% of them seen just once. The specimen was blood. The TCR originated in a woman aged 18-30 years with Graves' hyperthyroidism.

The CDR3 DNA reads TGTGCCAGCAGCGTAGAATTGGGGGCGCGTGGAAACACCATATATTTT. It translates to CASSVELGARGNTIYF. The chain links TRBV9 to TRBJ1-3; possible D gene TRBD1, 6 bases. Germline V CDR1 and CDR2: SGDLS, YYNGEE. The length of the CDR3 is 16 residues. V lost 0 bases, J lost 3 bases, and 13 bases lay in between.